The 28 T cell receptor beta chains presented below share a single source sample, sequenced in a study of T-cell reconstitution after alpha-beta-depleted transplantation in children. Unique molecular identifiers were used in preparing the TCRbeta library. Each CDR3 protein is one row after TCRdb ran MiXCR on the PCR reads. The sample yields 800,000 to 1,000,000 distinct CDR3 sequences, about 31% seen once. The specimen comprised PBMCs, mostly from graft donor cells, sampled 360 days after TCRalphabeta/CD19-depleted stem cell transplant. These receptors were obtained from a boy in the first two years of life who had a stem cell transplant for SCID, so the T cells may come from the graft donor.

A few counts support this clonotype. This chain joins TRBV9 and TRBJ1-6, with D perhaps matching TRBD1 (5 bases). Germline V gene sequence: CDR1 SGDLS, CDR2 YYNGEE. V was clipped by 3 bases and J by 8 bases, with 21 bases between them. CDR3 length equals 17 residues. CDR3 in amino acids: CASSAAPRGPRDSPLHF. CDR3 nucleotide sequence: TGTGCCAGCAGCGCGGCCCCTCGGGGCCCGAGGGATTCACCCCTCCACTTT.

The chain carries TRBV24-1 and TRBJ2-1; D perhaps matches TRBD1 (5 bases). V lost 2 bases and J lost 7, with 8 bases in between. This CDR3 spans 13 amino acids. The germline V gene encodes CDR1 KGHDR and CDR2 SFDVKD. The chain's CDR3 is CATSDWKGNEQFF. CDR3 sequence (DNA): TGTGCCACCAGTGATTGGAAGGGGAATGAGCAGTTCTTC.

This clonotype has more than one count but fewer than ten. The chain carries TRBV11-2 and TRBJ2-4, with D tentatively TRBD1 (7 bases). Germline V gives CDR1 SGHAT, CDR2 FQNNGV. V gave up 4 bases and J gave up 2 bases, with 21 bases separating them. The CDR3 covers 18 residues. This CDR3 is CASSSQGGPLRTKNIQYF. CDR3 sequence (DNA): TGTGCCAGCAGCTCCCAGGGGGGCCCCCTTAGGACCAAAAACATTCAGTACTTC. Looking up the rest from reference TRBV11-2 and TRBJ2-4 gives the full variable domain: EAGVAQSPRYKIIEKRQSVAFWCNPISGHATLYWYQQILGQGPKLLIQFQNNGVVDDSQLPKDRFSAERLKGVDSTLKIQPAKLEDSAVYLCASSSQGGPLRTKNIQYFGAGTRLSVL.

This clonotype was detected only a few times. The rearrangement uses TRBV5-1 and TRBJ2-1; the match to TRBD1 covers 9 bases. This CDR3 spans 18 amino acids. Unmatched junction bases numbered 11, after V lost 1 base and J lost 3 bases. CDR1 and CDR2 (germline): SGHRS, YFSETQ. The CDR3 loop reads CASSLSGPGTGFYNEQFF. CDR3 nucleotide sequence: TGCGCCAGCAGCTTGTCGGGCCCCGGGACAGGGTTCTACAATGAGCAGTTCTTC.

This chain connects TRBV4-2 to TRBJ2-7, with D perhaps matching TRBD1 (5 bases). Germline assignment: CDR1 LGHNA and CDR2 YNFKEQ. Trimming stripped 0 bases from V and 7 bases from J, with 13 bases between. The CDR3 is 14 amino acids. Written as DNA, the CDR3 is TGTGCCAGCAGCCAAGAAGGCAGGGTAGATGAGCAGTACTTC. Its translation is CASSQEGRVDEQYF.

V usage is TRBV6-2 or TRBV6-3 and J usage is TRBJ2-1; D is uncertain. This CDR3 has 12 amino acids. Looked up from germline, CDR1 is MNHEY and CDR2 is SVGEGT. The V end lost 6 bases, the J end lost 11 bases, and 14 bases lay between the germline ends. CDR3 coding DNA: TGTGCCAGCAGCTACCCGAATGGACAGCAGTTCTTC. This translates into CASSYPNGQQFF.

The V gene is TRBV20-1, the J gene TRBJ1-5; the match to TRBD1 covers 7 bases. Per the germline V gene, CDR1 is DFQATT and CDR2 is SNEGSKA (reference sequence). The CDR3 extends over 16 amino acids. V was pared by 0 bases and J by 3 bases, with 8 bases of the junction left unmatched. The CDR3 sequence: CSARDPRQGPNQPQHF. The CDR3 nucleotides read TGCAGTGCTAGAGATCCCCGACAGGGCCCCAATCAGCCCCAGCATTTT.

This chain links TRBV12-3 or TRBV12-4 with TRBJ2-2; TRBD2 is a possible D gene (6 bases). There are 13 residues in the CDR3. Trimming cost V 7 bases and J 5 bases, with 11 bases left between them. The CDR3 DNA reads as TGTGCCAGCAATGACCGGGGGACCGGGGAGCTGTTTTTT. As protein: CASNDRGTGELFF.

The rearrangement uses TRBV12-3 or TRBV12-4 and TRBJ2-3; D is possibly TRBD2 (6 bases). This CDR3 has 15 residues. The germline V and J ends were trimmed by 5 bases and 0 bases, with 12 bases remaining between them. CDR3 nucleotides: TGTGCCAGCAGTACGGGACTTTATAGCACAGATACGCAGTATTTT. It translates to CASSTGLYSTDTQYF.

The V call is TRBV6-1, the J call TRBJ2-3; no reliable D call. Trimming pared 4 bases from V and 4 bases from J, leaving 12 bases between. Germline V gene sequence: CDR1 MNHNS, CDR2 SASEGT. The CDR3 covers 14 residues. Here the CDR3 DNA reads TGTGCCAGCAGTGCTCTAAAGGGCGCAGATACGCAGTATTTT. Translated, it gives CASSALKGADTQYF.

A few counts support this clonotype. V is TRBV12-3 or TRBV12-4 and J is TRBJ1-1; 7 bases match TRBD1. The CDR3 extends over 16 amino acids. Trimming took 1 base from V and 2 from J; bases not matched to a gene: 7. CDR3 DNA: TGTGCCAGCAGTTTAGGACAGGGTCTTACTAACACTGAAGCTTTCTTT. This sequence encodes CASSLGQGLTNTEAFF.

The V call is TRBV6-2 or TRBV6-3, the J call TRBJ1-2; possibly TRBD1 for D (5 bases). The CDR3 sequence is 18 residues long. Looked up from germline, CDR1 is MNHEY and CDR2 is SVGEGT. V shed 7 bases and J shed 5 bases, with 29 bases lying between them. The CDR3 nucleotides are TGTGCCAGCATCAGCTCCGGGCGCCGTTTGGGGGGGGTTTATGGCTACACCTTC. Protein: CASISSGRRLGGVYGYTF.

This chain links TRBV21-1 with TRBJ2-1; TRBD1, the D gene given by the table, was not confirmed from the DNA. TRBV21-1 is reported as a pseudogene. The CDR3 totals 15 residues. The CDR3 loop is CASSVGRTGSNEQFF. As DNA, the CDR3 is TGTGCCAGCAGCGTCGGTAGGACAGGGTCCAATGAGCAGTTCTTC.

This rearrangement joins TRBV12-3 or TRBV12-4 to TRBJ2-7; maybe TRBD1 (6 bases). The CDR3 spans 14 residues. V dropped 2 bases and J dropped 2 bases, with 10 bases sitting between them. CDR3 amino acids: CASSLFGTTYEQYF. In nucleotides, the CDR3 is TGTGCCAGCAGTTTATTTGGGACAACCTACGAGCAGTACTTC.

This rearrangement joins TRBV4-2 to TRBJ2-5; TRBD2 matches 14 bases. V trimming: 0 bases; J trimming: 4 bases; junction bases outside the gene matches: 4. This CDR3 has 17 residues. Per the germline V gene, CDR1 is LGHNA and CDR2 is YNFKEQ. The CDR3 here is CASSQDGTSGGGETQYF. In nucleotides, the CDR3 is TGTGCCAGCAGCCAAGATGGGACTAGCGGGGGCGGAGAGACCCAGTACTTC.

This clonotype was seen only a few times. J is TRBJ1-1 and V is TRBV7-2, with 9 bases aligning to TRBD1. V lost 5 bases and J lost 0; bases outside the gene matches: 7. The CDR3 length is 16 residues. Germline CDR1 and CDR2: SGHTA and FQGNSA. In DNA, the CDR3 is TGTGCCAGCAGCGGGGGGGGGACAGGGCTGAACACTGAAGCTTTCTTT. It yields the protein CASSGGGTGLNTEAFF.

This chain uses TRBV24-1 with TRBJ2-6; TRBD2 is a possible D gene (6 bases). The CDR3 spans 21 residues. Trimming shortened V by 5 bases and J by 0 bases, and 25 bases separated the two germline ends. CDR1 and CDR2 from the germline V gene are KGHDR and SFDVKD. The CDR3 nucleotides read TGTGCCACCAGTGGCGATTACAGGAAGACCAGGGACTTCTCTGGGGCCAACGTCCTGACTTTC. This sequence encodes CATSGDYRKTRDFSGANVLTF.

The V gene is TRBV5-5, the J gene TRBJ2-7; 9 bases are a match to TRBD2. The CDR3 has 16 amino acids. V trimming: 2 bases; J trimming: 4 bases; junction bases outside the gene matches: 10. Germline CDR1 is SGHKS and CDR2 is YYEKEE (reference sequence). The CDR3 protein is CASSLEGGRARYEQYF. CDR3 sequence (DNA): TGTGCCAGCAGCTTAGAGGGCGGGAGGGCCAGATACGAGCAGTACTTC. Drawing the rest from reference TRBV5-5 and TRBJ2-7, the complete variable domain is DAGVTQSPTHLIKTRGQQVTLRCSPISGHKSVSWYQQVLGQGPQFIFQYYEKEERGRGNFPDRFSARQFPNYSSELNVNALLLGDSALYLCASSLEGGRARYEQYFGPGTRLTVT.

This clonotype has a handful of counts. DNA for the CDR3: TGTGCCAGCAGTAACCATGGGACAGGGAGAAATGGCTACACCTTC. Amino acid sequence: CASSNHGTGRNGYTF. The chain is built from TRBV28 and TRBJ1-2; TRBD1 matches 9 bases. Germline V gene lookup returns CDR1 MDHEN and CDR2 SYDVKM. With V trimmed by 5 bases and J by 6 bases, 10 bases remained unmatched. The CDR3 is made up of 15 amino acids.

The chain recombines TRBV5-1 with TRBJ2-7, with D maybe TRBD1 (5 bases). CDR3 length: 14 residues. The germline V gene encodes CDR1 SGHRS and CDR2 YFSETQ. Trimming removed 4 bases at V and 2 bases at J, with 13 bases between. The CDR3 reads CASSPPYRPYEQYF. CDR3 coding DNA: TGCGCCAGCAGCCCCCCTTACAGGCCCTACGAGCAGTACTTC.

V is TRBV11-2 and J is TRBJ2-1; tentative D call: TRBD2 (6 bases). This CDR3 has 13 residues. V lost 4 bases, J lost 10 bases, and 14 bases lay in between. CDR1 and CDR2 from the germline V gene are SGHAT and FQNNGV. This CDR3 is CASSSTSLREQFF. DNA of the CDR3: TGTGCCAGCAGCTCGACTAGTTTACGGGAGCAGTTCTTC.

This clonotype was seen a few times. The chain links TRBV11-2 to TRBJ2-1, with 13 bases fitting TRBD2. V lost 5 bases, J lost 9 bases, and 16 bases stayed unmatched. From germline, CDR1 is SGHAT and CDR2 FQNNGV. This CDR3 region has 18 residues. CDR3: CASSPRRTSGGPTGEQFF. Written as DNA, the CDR3 is TGTGCCAGCAGCCCCCGGAGGACTAGCGGGGGCCCCACAGGTGAGCAGTTCTTC.

The rearrangement links TRBV27 to TRBJ2-3; TRBD2 might be the D (6 bases). Germline values: CDR1 MNHEY, CDR2 SMNVEV (reference sequence). Trimming took off 0 bases at V and 1 base at J, with 14 bases between the two ends. This CDR3 is 17 amino acids long. The chain's CDR3 is CASSLSAWGVGTDTQYF. The CDR3 coding sequence is TGTGCCAGCAGTTTATCAGCCTGGGGGGTAGGCACAGATACGCAGTATTTT.

This clonotype was seen more than once but under ten times. Here the CDR3 DNA reads TGTGCCAGCTTTAGGGATGCCACAGATACGCAGTATTTT. This gives the protein CASFRDATDTQYF. The rearrangement joins TRBV12-3 or TRBV12-4 to TRBJ2-3, with D unresolved. V gave up 8 bases and J gave up 2 bases, with 11 bases separating them. This CDR3 is 13 amino acids long.

The genes are TRBV4-3 and TRBJ2-5; D may be TRBD1 (5 bases). With 0 bases removed from V and 5 bases from J, the gap between germline ends came to 13 bases. Germline CDR1 LGHNA, CDR2 YSLEER. The CDR3 consists of 15 residues. CDR3 residues: CASSQDMDNWETQYF. CDR3 nucleotides: TGCGCCAGCAGCCAAGATATGGACAATTGGGAGACCCAGTACTTC.

The V and J genes are TRBV5-5 and TRBJ2-7, with 7 bases fitting TRBD1. V gave up 6 bases and J gave up 3 bases; unmatched junction bases: 12. Germline assignment: CDR1 SGHKS and CDR2 YYEKEE (reference sequence). The CDR3 totals 15 residues. As DNA, the CDR3 is TGTGCCAGCAACTACGCTCGGGACAGACTCTACGAGCAGTACTTC. The encoded protein is CASNYARDRLYEQYF.

J is TRBJ2-3 and V is TRBV6-5, with 9 bases aligning to TRBD2. Trimming removed 2 bases from V and 5 bases from J; junction bases left unmatched: 8. The CDR3 length is 16 residues. CDR1 MNHEY and CDR2 SVGAGI come from the germline V gene. CDR3 residues: CASSYMWRGGLDTQYF. DNA of the CDR3: TGTGCCAGCAGTTACATGTGGCGGGGGGGCTTAGATACGCAGTATTTT.

The V call is TRBV20-1, the J call TRBJ2-3; 11 bases are a match to TRBD2. After removal of 6 bases from V and 5 bases from J, the junction contained 13 bases not matched to a gene. The CDR3 has 16 residues. Per germline, CDR1 DFQATT and CDR2 SNEGSKA (reference sequence). CDR3 coding DNA: TGCAGTGCCAAACCCATTATAGCGGGGGGGCGAGATACGCAGTATTTT. Amino acid sequence: CSAKPIIAGGRDTQYF.